A selection of T cell receptor beta chains follows, all from one sample in a study of cytomegalovirus exposure and HLA in healthy donors. Profiling relied on immunoSEQ multiplex PCR, and the TCRdb table lists in-frame clones only, not all of them. The sample includes approximately 240,000 clones, over 70% of them seen just once. The sequenced sample consisted of PBMCs. The receptors were gathered from a woman aged 55-70 years in good health and CMV-seropositive. Both conserved end residues are part of each CDR3. D genes are given only for firm matches. The size field is filled for only some rows; it gives once, few, many or a size class.

TRBV5-4,TRBD2,NA,TRBJ2-5,TGTGCCAGCAGCTTGGCCGTGGCTAGCGGGGGGAAGGAGACCCAGTACTTC,CASSLAVASGGKETQYF
TRBV30,NA,NA,TRBJ2-2,TGTGCCTGGAACGCGGGGAACACCGGGGAGCTGTTTTTT,CAWNAGNTGELFF
TRBV6-5,NA,NA,TRBJ1-6,TGTGCCAGCAGTTGGGGGCGAGACTCACCCCTCCACTTT,CASSWGRDSPLHF
TRBV7-9,TRBD2,NA,TRBJ2-5,TGTGCCAGCAGCCGGACTAGGTTTCGGGACCCTAAAGAGACCCAGTACTTC,CASSRTRFRDPKETQYF
TRBV9,TRBD2,NA,TRBJ2-1,TGTGCCAGCAGCCCCCCCCTAGCGGGGTACAATGAGCAGTTCTTC,CASSPPLAGYNEQFF
TRBV7-2,TRBD2,few,TRBJ2-3,TGTGCCAGCAGCTTTATGACTGTAGCGGGAGGGATGGTAGATACGCAGTATTTT,CASSFMTVAGGMVDTQYF
TRBV28,NA,NA,TRBJ1-1,TGTGCCAGCAGACACGCCGGGGGGTGGCAAAACACTGAAGCTTTCTTT,CASRHAGGWQNTEAFF
TRBV5-4,NA,NA,TRBJ1-4,TGTGCCAGCAGCCGTGACAGAACTAATGAAAAACTGTTTTTT,CASSRDRTNEKLFF
TRBV7-9,NA,NA,TRBJ2-1,TGTGCCAGCAGCTTATTATCGTTCTGGGAGTACAATGAGCAGTTCTTC,CASSLLSFWEYNEQFF
TRBV11-3,TRBD1,NA,TRBJ2-7,TGTGCCAGCAGCGCGGGACAGGGGTACGAGCAGTACTTC,CASSAGQGYEQYF
TRBV28,NA,NA,TRBJ1-4,TGTGCCAGCAGCGGCGGGGCCGCTAATGAAAAACTGTTTTTT,CASSGGAANEKLFF
TRBV2,NA,NA,TRBJ1-1,TGTGCCAGCAGTTACAGGGAGAACACTGAAGCTTTCTTT,CASSYRENTEAFF
TRBV2,NA,NA,TRBJ1-5,TGTGCCAGCATCACGGGTGCAAATCAGCCCCAGCATTTT,CASITGANQPQHF
TRBV28,TRBD1,NA,TRBJ1-2,TGTGCCAGCAGTCCTGGGGACAGGGACTATGGCTACACCTTC,CASSPGDRDYGYTF
TRBV10-3,TRBD1,NA,TRBJ1-6,TGTGCCATCAGTGAGGGGGTGGGGACAGGGAGATTCCATAATTCACCCCTCCACTTT,CAISEGVGTGRFHNSPLHF
TRBV5-4,NA,NA,TRBJ1-2,TGTGCCAGCAGCTTGGACGGAAGGAGCTATGGCTACACCTTC,CASSLDGRSYGYTF
TRBV29-1,TRBD2,NA,TRBJ2-1,TGCAGCGTTGGCCCTAGCGGGAGTTTAAATGAGCAGTTCTTC,CSVGPSGSLNEQFF
TRBV7-2,NA,NA,TRBJ2-5,TGTGCCAGCAGCTCCCACTCATCACAGGGCTGGAGAGAGACCCAGTACTTC,CASSSHSSQGWRETQYF
TRBV19,NA,few,TRBJ1-3,TGTGCCAGTAGCTCGGAGGGCTCTGGAAACACCATATATTTT,CASSSEGSGNTIYF
TRBV10-3,TRBD2,NA,TRBJ2-7,TGTGCCATCAGTGTCTCCGGGGGGGCCCTTGGAAACGAGCAGTACTTC,CAISVSGGALGNEQYF
TRBV19,NA,NA,TRBJ1-2,TGTGCCAGTAGTCCTTGGTTCGTGAGGGGGTCGGACTATGGCTACACCTTC,CASSPWFVRGSDYGYTF
TRBV30,TRBD2,NA,TRBJ2-5,TGTGCCTGGAGTCTAGCGGGGGGGCCCCCCCAGTACTTC,CAWSLAGGPPQYF
TRBV6-5,TRBD2,NA,TRBJ2-1,TGTGCCAGCAGTTACTTTGTAGCGGGAGTGGGCAATGAGCAGTTCTTC,CASSYFVAGVGNEQFF
TRBV5-1,TRBD1,NA,TRBJ2-7,TGCGCCAGCAGCAGGGACAGGGCCAGCTCCTACGAGCAGTACTTC,CASSRDRASSYEQYF
TRBV7-6,TRBD1,NA,TRBJ1-1,TGTGCCAGCAGCTTAGCTAAGGGTCGGACAGGGGTACACCCTGAAGCTTTCTTT,CASSLAKGRTGVHPEAFF
TRBV25-1,NA,NA,TRBJ1-4,TGTGCCAGCAGTGAATCCATTTATGAAAAACTGTTTTTT,CASSESIYEKLFF
TRBV5-4,NA,NA,TRBJ2-5,TGTGCCACCGGCTCTGTCGGGCGGGGGCCCCAAGAGACCCAGTACTTC,CATGSVGRGPQETQYF
TRBV19,NA,NA,TRBJ1-6,TGTGCCAGTTCGGCTCAAGCGTATAATTCACCCCTCCACTTT,CASSAQAYNSPLHF
TRBV9,NA,NA,TRBJ2-3,TGTGCCAGCAGCCCCCCGTTGGCGGCGAGCACAGATACGCAGTATTTT,CASSPPLAASTDTQYF
TRBV10-3,NA,NA,TRBJ2-1,TGTGCCACCGCTACCTCTGAGCGGAATGAGCAGTTCTTC,CATATSERNEQFF
TRBV13,TRBD2,NA,TRBJ2-3,TGTGCCAGCAGCTTTGGGACTAGCATTTTGACAGATACGCAGTATTTT,CASSFGTSILTDTQYF
TRBV19,TRBD2,NA,TRBJ2-1,TGTGCCAGTAGTAAACCCGGGACTAGCATCAATGAGCAGTTCTTC,CASSKPGTSINEQFF
TRBV30,TRBD1,NA,TRBJ1-1,TGTGCCTGGACCGGGACAGCCTACACTGAAGCTTTCTTT,CAWTGTAYTEAFF
TRBV11-2,TRBD2,NA,TRBJ2-7,TGTGCCAGCAGCTTAGACCTAGCGGGGCTTTACGAGCAGTACTTC,CASSLDLAGLYEQYF
TRBV7-9,NA,NA,TRBJ1-2,TGTGCCAGCAGCTTCCCTACAGATGGCTACACCTTC,CASSFPTDGYTF
TRBV5-1,NA,NA,TRBJ1-5,TGCGCCAGCAGCTTTGGCGCCGAGGAACAGCCCCAGCATTTT,CASSFGAEEQPQHF
TRBV5-1,NA,NA,TRBJ2-5,TGCGCCAGCAGCTTACCGCTAGGAGAGACCCAGTACTTC,CASSLPLGETQYF
TRBV6-4,NA,NA,TRBJ2-7,TGTGCCAGCAGTGCCCACGGGGGCTACGAGCAGTACTTC,CASSAHGGYEQYF
TRBV7-9,TRBD2,NA,TRBJ2-3,TGTGCCAGCAGCACGCACCACTTTCTAGCGGGGTTCACAGATACGCAGTATTTT,CASSTHHFLAGFTDTQYF
TRBV6-1,NA,NA,TRBJ2-1,TGTGCCAGCAGTGAGACTAGTTTCTCCTACAATGAGCAGTTCTTC,CASSETSFSYNEQFF
TRBV21-1,NA,NA,TRBJ1-5,TGTGCCAGCAGACCGTCGCGGCAGGGGATAGGAAGCAATCAGCCCCAGCATTTT,CASRPSRQGIGSNQPQHF
TRBV5-1,TRBD2,NA,TRBJ2-7,TGCGCCAGCAGCCCTAGCGGGAGCTCCTACGAGCAGTACTTC,CASSPSGSSYEQYF